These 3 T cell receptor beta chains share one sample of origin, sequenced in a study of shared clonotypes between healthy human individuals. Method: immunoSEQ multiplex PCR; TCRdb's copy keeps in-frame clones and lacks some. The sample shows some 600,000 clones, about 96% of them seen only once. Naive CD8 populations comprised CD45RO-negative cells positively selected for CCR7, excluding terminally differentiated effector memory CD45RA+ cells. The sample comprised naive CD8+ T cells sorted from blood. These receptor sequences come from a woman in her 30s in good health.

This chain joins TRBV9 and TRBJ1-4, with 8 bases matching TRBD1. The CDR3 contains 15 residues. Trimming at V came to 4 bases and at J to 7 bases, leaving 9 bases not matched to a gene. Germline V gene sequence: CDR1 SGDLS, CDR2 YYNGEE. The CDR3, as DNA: TGTGCCAGCAGCTCAGACAGGGGTAGGGGTGAAAAACTGTTTTTT. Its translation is CASSSDRGRGEKLFF.

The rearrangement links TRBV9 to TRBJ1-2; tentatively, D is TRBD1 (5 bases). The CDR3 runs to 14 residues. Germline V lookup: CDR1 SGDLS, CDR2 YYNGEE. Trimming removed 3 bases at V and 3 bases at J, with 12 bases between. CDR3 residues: CASSGGDDDYGYTF. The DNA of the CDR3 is TGTGCCAGCAGCGGCGGGGACGACGACTATGGCTACACCTTC.

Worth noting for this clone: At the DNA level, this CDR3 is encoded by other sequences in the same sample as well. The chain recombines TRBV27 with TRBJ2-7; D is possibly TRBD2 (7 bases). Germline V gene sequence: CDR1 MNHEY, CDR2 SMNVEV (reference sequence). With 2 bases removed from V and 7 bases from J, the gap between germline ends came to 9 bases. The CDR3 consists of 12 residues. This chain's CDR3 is CASSLRGGEQYF. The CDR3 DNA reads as TGTGCCAGCAGTTTAAGGGGGGGTGAGCAGTACTTC.